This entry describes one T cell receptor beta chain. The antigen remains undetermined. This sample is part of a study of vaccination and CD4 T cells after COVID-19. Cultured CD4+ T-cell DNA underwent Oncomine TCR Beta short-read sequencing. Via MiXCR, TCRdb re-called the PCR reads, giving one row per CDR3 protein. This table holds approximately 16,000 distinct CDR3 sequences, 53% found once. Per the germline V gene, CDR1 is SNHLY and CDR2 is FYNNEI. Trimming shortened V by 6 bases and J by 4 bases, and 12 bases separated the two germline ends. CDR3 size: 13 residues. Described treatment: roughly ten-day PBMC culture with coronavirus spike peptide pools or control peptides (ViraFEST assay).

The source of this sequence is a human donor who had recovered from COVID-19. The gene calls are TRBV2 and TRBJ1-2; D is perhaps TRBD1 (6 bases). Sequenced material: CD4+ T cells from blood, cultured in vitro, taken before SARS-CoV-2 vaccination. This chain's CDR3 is CASSGTMSYGYTF. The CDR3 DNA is TGTGCCAGCAGCGGGACAATGAGCTATGGCTACACCTTC.